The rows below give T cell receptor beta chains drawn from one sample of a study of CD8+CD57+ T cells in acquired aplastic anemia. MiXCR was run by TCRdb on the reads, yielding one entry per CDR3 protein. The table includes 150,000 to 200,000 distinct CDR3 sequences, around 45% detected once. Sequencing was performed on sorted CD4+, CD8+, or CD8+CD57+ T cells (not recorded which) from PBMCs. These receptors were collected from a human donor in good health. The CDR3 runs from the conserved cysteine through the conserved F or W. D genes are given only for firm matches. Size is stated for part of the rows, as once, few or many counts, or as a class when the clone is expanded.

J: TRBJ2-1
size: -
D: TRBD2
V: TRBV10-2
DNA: TGCGCCAGCAGTGGAACTAGCGGGAGGTCGGATGAGCAGTTCTTC
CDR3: CASSGTSGRSDEQFF

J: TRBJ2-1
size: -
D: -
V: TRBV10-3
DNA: TGTGCCAGCAGTGAAGTTCCAGGTGGATACTACAATGAGCAGTTCTTC
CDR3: CASSEVPGGYYNEQFF

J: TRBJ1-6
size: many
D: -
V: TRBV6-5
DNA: TGTGCCAGCAGTTACTCATTGTCAGCACCCCTCCACTTT
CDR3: CASSYSLSAPLHF

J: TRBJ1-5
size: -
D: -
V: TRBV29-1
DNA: TGCAGCGTTGGGGGTGGGTTCAATCAGCCCCAGCATTTT
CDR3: CSVGGGFNQPQHF

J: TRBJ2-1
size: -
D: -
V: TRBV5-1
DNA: TGCGCCAGCAGCTCCGGGTATGAGCAGTTCTTC
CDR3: CASSSGYEQFF

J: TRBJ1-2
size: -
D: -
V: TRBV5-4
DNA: TGTGCCAGCAGCTTGGATTCGGGCGGGGGTGCCCACTATGGCTACACCTTC
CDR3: CASSLDSGGGAHYGYTF

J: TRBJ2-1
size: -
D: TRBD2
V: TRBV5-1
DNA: TGCGCCAGCAGCTTGGTGGGGAGGGGACTAGCGGCCTCCTACAATGAGCAGTTCTTC
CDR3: CASSLVGRGLAASYNEQFF

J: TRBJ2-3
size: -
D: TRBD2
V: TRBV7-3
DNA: TGTGCCAGCAGCTTAATCGGGAGGTCAGATACGCAGTATTTT
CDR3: CASSLIGRSDTQYF

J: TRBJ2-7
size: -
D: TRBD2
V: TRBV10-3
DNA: TGTGCCATCAGTGATCTCCGGACTAGCGAGGCCTACGAGCAGTACTTC
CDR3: CAISDLRTSEAYEQYF

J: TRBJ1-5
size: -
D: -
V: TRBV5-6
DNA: TGTGCCAGCAGCTCGACACCCAATCAGCCCCAGCATTTT
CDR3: CASSSTPNQPQHF

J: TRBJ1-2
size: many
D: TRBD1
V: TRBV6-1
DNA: TGTGCCAGCAGGGCCGGACAGGTCTATGGCTACACCTTC
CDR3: CASRAGQVYGYTF

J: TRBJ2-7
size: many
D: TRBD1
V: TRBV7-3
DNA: TGTGCCTCCATCCTGGCGGGACAGGGACCCTACGAGCAGTACTTC
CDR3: CASILAGQGPYEQYF

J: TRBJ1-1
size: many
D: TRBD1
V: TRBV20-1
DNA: TGCAGTGCTGAAGACAGGGGAAGACCGGCTTTCTTT
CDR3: CSAEDRGRPAFF

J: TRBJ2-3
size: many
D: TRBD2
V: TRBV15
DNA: TGTGCCACCAGCAGAGATCTCGGAGCGGGGGCAGATACGCAGTATTTT
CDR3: CATSRDLGAGADTQYF

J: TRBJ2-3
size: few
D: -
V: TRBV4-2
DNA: TGTGCCAGCAGCCAAACAGGGAGCAATCAGCCCCAGTATTTT
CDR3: CASSQTGSNQPQYF

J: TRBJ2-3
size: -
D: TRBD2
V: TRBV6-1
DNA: TGTGCCAGCAGACTAGCGGTTCGCACAGATACGCAGTATTTT
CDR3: CASRLAVRTDTQYF

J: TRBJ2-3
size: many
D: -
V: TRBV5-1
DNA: TGCGCCAGCAGCATGGCCGGGACGGGACGCACAGATACGCAGTATTTT
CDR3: CASSMAGTGRTDTQYF

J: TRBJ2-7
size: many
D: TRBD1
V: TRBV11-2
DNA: TGTGCCAGCAGCCCCGGACAGGGGGGCGAGCAGTACTTC
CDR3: CASSPGQGGEQYF

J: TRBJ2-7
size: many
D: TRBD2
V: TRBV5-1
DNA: TGCGCCAGCGCCAATAGCGGGAGCTACGAGCAGTACTTC
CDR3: CASANSGSYEQYF

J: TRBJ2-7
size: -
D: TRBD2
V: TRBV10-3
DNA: TGTGCCATCAGTGCCGGGACTAGCGCCATTTTGGCCCACGAGCAGTACTTC
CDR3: CAISAGTSAILAHEQYF

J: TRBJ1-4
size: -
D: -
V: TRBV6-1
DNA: TGTGCCAGCAGTGAATGGGGGGATCGAGAAAAACTGTTTTTT
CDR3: CASSEWGDREKLFF

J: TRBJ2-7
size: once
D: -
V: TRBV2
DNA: TGTGCCAGCAGTGTGAGCGAATCCTACGAGCAGTACTTC
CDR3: CASSVSESYEQYF

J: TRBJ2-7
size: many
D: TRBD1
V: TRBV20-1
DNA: TGCAGTGTTGGGGGACAGGGCCATCACGAGCAGTACTTC
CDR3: CSVGGQGHHEQYF